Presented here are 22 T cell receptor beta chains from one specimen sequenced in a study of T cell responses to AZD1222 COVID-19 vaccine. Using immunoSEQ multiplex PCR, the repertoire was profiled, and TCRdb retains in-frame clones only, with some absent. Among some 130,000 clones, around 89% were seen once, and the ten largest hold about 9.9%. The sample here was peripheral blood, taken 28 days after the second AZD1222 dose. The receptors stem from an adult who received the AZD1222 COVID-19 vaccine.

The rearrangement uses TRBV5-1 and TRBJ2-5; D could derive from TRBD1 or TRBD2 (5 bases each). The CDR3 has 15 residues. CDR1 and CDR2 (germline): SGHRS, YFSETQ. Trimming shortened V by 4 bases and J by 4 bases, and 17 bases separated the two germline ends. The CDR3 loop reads CASSAGLGVSETQYF. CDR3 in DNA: TGCGCCAGCAGCGCTGGGCTGGGGGTATCAGAGACCCAGTACTTC.

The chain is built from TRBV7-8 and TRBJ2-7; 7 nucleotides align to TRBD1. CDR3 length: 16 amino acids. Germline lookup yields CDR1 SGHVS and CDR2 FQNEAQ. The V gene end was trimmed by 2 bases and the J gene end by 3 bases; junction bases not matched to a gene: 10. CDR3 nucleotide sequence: TGTGCCAGCAGCTTACAAGGGACAGCCAATCTCTACGAGCAGTACTTC. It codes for CASSLQGTANLYEQYF.

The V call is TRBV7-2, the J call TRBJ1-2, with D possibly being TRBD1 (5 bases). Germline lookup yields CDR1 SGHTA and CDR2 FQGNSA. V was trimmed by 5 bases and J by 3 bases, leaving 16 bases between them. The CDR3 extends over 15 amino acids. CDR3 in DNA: TGTGCCAGCAGCCGTTTGGGGACGCCTGACTATGGCTACACCTTC. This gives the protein CASSRLGTPDYGYTF.

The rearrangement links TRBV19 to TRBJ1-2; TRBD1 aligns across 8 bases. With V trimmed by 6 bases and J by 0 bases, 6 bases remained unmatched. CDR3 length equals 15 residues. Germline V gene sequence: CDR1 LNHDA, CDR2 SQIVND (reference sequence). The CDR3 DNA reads TGTGCCAGTAGAGCCGGGACAGGAGCTAACTATGGCTACACCTTC. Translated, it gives CASRAGTGANYGYTF. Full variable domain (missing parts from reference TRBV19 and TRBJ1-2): DGGITQSPKYLFRKEGQNVTLSCEQNLNHDAMYWYRQDPGQGLRLIYYSQIVNDFQKGDIAEGYSVSREKKESFPLTVTSAQKNPTAFYLCASRAGTGANYGYTFGSGTRLTVV.

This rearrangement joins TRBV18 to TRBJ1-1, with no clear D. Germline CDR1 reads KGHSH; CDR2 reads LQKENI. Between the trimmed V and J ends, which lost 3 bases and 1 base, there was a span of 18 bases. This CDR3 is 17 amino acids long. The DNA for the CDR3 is TGTGCCAGCTCACCTTCGACTCCGCAACGGGAGAACACTGAAGCTTTCTTT. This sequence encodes CASSPSTPQRENTEAFF.

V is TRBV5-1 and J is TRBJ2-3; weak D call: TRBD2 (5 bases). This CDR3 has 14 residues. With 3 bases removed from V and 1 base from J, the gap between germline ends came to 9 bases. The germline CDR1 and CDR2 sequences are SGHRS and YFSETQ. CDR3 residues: CASSWNGGTDTQYF. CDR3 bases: TGCGCCAGCAGCTGGAACGGGGGCACAGATACGCAGTATTTT.

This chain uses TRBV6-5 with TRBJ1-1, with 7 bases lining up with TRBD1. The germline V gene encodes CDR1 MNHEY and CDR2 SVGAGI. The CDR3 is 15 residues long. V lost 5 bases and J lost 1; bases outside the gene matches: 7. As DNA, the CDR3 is TGTGCCAGCAGTCGAATTCAGGGGGGGAACACTGAAGCTTTCTTT. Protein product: CASSRIQGGNTEAFF.

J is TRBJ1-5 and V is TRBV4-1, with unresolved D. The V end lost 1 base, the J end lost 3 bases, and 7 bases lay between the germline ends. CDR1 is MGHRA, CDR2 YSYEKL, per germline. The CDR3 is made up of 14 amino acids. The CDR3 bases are TGCGCCAGCAGCCAAGCGATTTACAATCAGCCCCAGCATTTT. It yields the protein CASSQAIYNQPQHF.

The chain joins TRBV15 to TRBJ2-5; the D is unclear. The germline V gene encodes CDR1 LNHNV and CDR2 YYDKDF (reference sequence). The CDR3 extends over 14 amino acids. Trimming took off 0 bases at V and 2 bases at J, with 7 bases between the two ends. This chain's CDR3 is CATSRDRLQETQYF. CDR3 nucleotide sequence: TGTGCCACCAGCAGAGATCGGCTACAAGAGACCCAGTACTTC.

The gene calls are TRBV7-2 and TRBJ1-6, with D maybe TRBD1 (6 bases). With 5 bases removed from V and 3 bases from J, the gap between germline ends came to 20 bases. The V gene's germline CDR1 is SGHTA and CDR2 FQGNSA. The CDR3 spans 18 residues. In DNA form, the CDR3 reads TGTGCCAGCAGCCTAAAGGTTGTGGGGGCCGGCTATAATTCACCCCTCCACTTT. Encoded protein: CASSLKVVGAGYNSPLHF.

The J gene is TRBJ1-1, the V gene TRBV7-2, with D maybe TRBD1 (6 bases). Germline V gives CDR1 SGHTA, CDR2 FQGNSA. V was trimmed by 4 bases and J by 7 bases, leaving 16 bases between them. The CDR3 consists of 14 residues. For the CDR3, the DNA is TGTGCCAGCAGCTCCCAGACAGGCAGCTATGAAGCTTTCTTT. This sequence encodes CASSSQTGSYEAFF. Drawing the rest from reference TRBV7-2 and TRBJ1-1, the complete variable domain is GAGVSQSPSNKVTEKGKDVELRCDPISGHTALYWYRQSLGQGLEFLIYFQGNSAPDKSGLPSDRFSAERTGGSVSTLTIQRTQQEDSAVYLCASSSQTGSYEAFFGQGTRLTVV.

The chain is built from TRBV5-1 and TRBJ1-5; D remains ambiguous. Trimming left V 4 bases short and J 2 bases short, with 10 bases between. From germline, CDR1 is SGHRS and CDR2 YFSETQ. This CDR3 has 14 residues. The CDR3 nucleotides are TGCGCCAGCAGCACCCGGACGGGCAATCAGCCCCAGCATTTT. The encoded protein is CASSTRTGNQPQHF.

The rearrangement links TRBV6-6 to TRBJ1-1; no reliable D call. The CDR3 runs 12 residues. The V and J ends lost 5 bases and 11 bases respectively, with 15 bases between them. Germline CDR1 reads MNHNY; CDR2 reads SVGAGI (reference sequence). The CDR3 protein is CASSIASGRAFF. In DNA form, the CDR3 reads TGTGCCAGCAGTATTGCCTCGGGGAGGGCTTTCTTT.

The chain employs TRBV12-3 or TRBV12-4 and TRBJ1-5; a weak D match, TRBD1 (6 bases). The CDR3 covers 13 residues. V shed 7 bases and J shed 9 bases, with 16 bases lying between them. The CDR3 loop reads CASTPGGPLPQHF. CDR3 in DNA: TGTGCCAGCACCCCCGGGGGGCCTCTGCCCCAGCATTTT.

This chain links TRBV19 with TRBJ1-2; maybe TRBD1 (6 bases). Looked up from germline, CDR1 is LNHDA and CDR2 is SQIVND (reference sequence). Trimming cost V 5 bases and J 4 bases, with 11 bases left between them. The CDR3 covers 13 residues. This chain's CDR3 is CASSGRGPYGYTF. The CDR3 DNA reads TGTGCCAGTAGTGGCAGGGGACCCTATGGCTACACCTTC. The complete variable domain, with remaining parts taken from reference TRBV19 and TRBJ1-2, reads DGGITQSPKYLFRKEGQNVTLSCEQNLNHDAMYWYRQDPGQGLRLIYYSQIVNDFQKGDIAEGYSVSREKKESFPLTVTSAQKNPTAFYLCASSGRGPYGYTFGSGTRLTVV.

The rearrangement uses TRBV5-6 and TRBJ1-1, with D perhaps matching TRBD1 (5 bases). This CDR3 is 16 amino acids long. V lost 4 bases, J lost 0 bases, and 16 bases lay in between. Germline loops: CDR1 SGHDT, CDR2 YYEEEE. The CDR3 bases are TGTGCCAGCAGCCTCCGGACATCATCGATGAACACTGAAGCTTTCTTT. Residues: CASSLRTSSMNTEAFF.

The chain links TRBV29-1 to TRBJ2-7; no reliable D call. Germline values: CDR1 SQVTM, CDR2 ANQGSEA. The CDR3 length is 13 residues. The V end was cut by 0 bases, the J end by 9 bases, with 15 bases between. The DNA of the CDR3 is TGCAGCGTTGAAGAAAGTCCCACGGGCAGGCAGTACTTC. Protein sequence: CSVEESPTGRQYF.

CDR3 residues: CASSETGTSYNEQFF. The CDR3 DNA sequence: TGTGCCAGCAGTGAAACCGGGACATCCTACAATGAGCAGTTCTTC. This sequence joins TRBV9 and TRBJ2-1, with a tentative D call TRBD1 (6 bases). V was shortened by 5 bases and J by 1 base, with 13 bases between the two germline ends. Germline lookup yields CDR1 SGDLS and CDR2 YYNGEE. This CDR3 contains 15 residues.

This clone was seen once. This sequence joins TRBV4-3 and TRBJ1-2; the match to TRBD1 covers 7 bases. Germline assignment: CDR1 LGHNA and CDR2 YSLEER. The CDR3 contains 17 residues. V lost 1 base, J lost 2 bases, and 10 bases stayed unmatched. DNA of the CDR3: TGCGCCAGCAGCCAAGCACAGGGGAGGTTGGGCAACTATGGCTACACCTTC. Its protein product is CASSQAQGRLGNYGYTF.

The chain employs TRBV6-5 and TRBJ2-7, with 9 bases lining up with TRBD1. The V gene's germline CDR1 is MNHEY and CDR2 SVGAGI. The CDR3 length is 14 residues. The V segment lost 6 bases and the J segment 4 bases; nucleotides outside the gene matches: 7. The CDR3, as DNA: TGTGCCAGCAGGCTACAGGGGGCGGGGTACGAGCAGTACTTC. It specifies CASRLQGAGYEQYF.

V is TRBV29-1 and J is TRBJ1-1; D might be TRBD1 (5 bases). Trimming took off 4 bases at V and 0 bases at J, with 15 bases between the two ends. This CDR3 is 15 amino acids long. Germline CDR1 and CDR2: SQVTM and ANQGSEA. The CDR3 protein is CSVVLRLTVNTEAFF. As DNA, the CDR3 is TGCAGCGTTGTCCTACGACTGACAGTGAACACTGAAGCTTTCTTT.

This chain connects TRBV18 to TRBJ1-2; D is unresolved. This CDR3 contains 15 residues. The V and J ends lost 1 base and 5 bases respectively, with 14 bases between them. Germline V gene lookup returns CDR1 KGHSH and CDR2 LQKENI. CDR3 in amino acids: CASSPRREVGYGYTF. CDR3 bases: TGTGCCAGCTCACCACGAAGGGAGGTGGGGTATGGCTACACCTTC.